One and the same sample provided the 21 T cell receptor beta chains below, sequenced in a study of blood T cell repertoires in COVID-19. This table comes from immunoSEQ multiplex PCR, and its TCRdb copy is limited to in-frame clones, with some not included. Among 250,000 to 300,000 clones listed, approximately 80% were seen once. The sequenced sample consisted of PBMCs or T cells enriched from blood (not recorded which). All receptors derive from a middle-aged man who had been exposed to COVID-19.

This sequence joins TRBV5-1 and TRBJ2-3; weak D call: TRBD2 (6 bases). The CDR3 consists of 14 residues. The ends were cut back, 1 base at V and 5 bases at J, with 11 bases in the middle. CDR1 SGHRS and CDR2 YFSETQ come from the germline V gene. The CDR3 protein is CASSLPSGGDTQYF. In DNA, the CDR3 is TGCGCCAGCAGCTTGCCGTCCGGGGGAGATACGCAGTATTTT.

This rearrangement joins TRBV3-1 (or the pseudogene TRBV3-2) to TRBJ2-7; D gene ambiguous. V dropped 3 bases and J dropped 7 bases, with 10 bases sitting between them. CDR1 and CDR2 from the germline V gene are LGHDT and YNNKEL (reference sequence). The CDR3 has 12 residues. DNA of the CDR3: TGTGCCAGCAGCCACTCCTCGACTGAGCAGTACTTC. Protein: CASSHSSTEQYF.

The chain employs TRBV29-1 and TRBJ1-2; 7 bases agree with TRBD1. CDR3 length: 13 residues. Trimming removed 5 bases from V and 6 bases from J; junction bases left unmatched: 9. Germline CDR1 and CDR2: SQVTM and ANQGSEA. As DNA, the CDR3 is TGCAGCGTTATACACCGACAGGGCCATGGCTACACCTTC. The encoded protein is CSVIHRQGHGYTF.

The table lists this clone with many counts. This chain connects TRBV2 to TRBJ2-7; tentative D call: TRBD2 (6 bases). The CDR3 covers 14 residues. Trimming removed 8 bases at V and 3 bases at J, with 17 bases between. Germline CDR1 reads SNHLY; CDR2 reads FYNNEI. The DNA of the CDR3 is TGTGCCAGCTTGGTTGGGGGACTTAGCTACGAGCAGTACTTC. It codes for CASLVGGLSYEQYF.

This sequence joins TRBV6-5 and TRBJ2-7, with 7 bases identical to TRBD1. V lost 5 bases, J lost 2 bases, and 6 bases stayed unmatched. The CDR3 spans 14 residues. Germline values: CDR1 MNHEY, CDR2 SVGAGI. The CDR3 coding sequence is TGTGCCAGCAGTCTACCGACAGGGACCTACGAGCAGTACTTC. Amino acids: CASSLPTGTYEQYF.

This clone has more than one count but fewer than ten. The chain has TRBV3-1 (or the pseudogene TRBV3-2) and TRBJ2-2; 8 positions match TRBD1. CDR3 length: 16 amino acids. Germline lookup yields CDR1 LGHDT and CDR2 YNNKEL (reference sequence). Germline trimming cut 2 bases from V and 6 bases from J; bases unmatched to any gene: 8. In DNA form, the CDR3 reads TGTGCCAGCAGCCAATTATCCAGGGGGCAATCCGGGGAGCTGTTTTTT. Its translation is CASSQLSRGQSGELFF.

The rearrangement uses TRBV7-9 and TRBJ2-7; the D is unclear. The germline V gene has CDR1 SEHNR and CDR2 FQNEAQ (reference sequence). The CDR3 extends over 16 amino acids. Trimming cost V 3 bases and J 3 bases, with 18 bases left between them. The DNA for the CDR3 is TGTGCCAGCAGCTTGTCCCCATTACGTACGGGCTACGAGCAGTACTTC. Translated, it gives CASSLSPLRTGYEQYF.

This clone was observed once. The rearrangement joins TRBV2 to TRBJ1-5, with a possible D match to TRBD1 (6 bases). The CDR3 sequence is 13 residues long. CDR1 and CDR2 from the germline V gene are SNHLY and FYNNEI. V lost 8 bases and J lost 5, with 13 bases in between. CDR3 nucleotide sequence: TGTGCCAGCCGGGGGGCGGGATATCAGCCCCAGCATTTT. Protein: CASRGAGYQPQHF.

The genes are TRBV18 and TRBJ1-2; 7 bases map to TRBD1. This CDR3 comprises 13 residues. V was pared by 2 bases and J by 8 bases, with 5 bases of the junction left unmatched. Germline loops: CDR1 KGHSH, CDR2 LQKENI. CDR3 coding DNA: TGTGCCAGCTCACCAGACAGGGATCGAGGCTACACCTTC. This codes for CASSPDRDRGYTF.

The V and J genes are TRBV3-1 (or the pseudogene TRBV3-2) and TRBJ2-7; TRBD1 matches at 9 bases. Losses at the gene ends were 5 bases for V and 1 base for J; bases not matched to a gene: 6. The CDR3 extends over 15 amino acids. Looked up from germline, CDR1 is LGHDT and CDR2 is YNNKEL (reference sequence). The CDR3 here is CASSATGGGSYEQYF. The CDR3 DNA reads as TGTGCCAGCAGCGCTACAGGGGGCGGATCCTACGAGCAGTACTTC.

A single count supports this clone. This chain's CDR3 is CASSSNRGVGTEAFF. The CDR3 bases are TGCGCCAGCAGCTCGAACAGGGGTGTTGGCACTGAAGCTTTCTTT. This chain links TRBV5-1 with TRBJ1-1; TRBD1 aligns across 7 bases. The J segment lost 4 bases and the V segment lost 3 bases, leaving 9 bases of the junction unmatched. CDR1 SGHRS and CDR2 YFSETQ come from the germline V gene. The CDR3 loop spans 15 amino acids.

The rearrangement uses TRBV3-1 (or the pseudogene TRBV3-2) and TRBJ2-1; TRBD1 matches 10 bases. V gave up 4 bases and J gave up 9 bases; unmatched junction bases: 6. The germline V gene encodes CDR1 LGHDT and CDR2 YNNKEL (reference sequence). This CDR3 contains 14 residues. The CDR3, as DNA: TGTGCCAGCAGCCCCCGGGACAGGGGAAGTGAGCAGTTCTTC. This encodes CASSPRDRGSEQFF.

CDR3 amino acids: CASSEPGLLSQYF. CDR3 nucleotides: TGTGCCAGCAGTGAACCCGGACTTCTCTCGCAGTATTTT. This sequence joins TRBV12-3 or TRBV12-4 and TRBJ2-3; D possibly corresponds to TRBD2 (5 bases). With 5 bases removed from V and 10 bases from J, the gap between germline ends came to 16 bases. The CDR3 consists of 13 residues.

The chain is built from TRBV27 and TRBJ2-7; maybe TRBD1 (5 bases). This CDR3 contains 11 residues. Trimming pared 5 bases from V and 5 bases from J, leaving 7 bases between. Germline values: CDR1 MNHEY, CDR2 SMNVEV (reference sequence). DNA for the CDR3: TGTGCCAGCAGTCAGGGCAACGAGCAGTACTTC. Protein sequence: CASSQGNEQYF.

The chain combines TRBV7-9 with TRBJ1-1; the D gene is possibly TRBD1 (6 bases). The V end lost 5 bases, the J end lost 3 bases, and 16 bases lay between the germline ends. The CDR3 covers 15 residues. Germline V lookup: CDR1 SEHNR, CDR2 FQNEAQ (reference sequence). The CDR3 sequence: CASSGTGIQHTEAFF. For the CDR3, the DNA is TGTGCCAGCAGCGGCACAGGGATCCAACACACTGAAGCTTTCTTT.

The CDR3, as DNA: TGTGCCAGCAGTGAACCGGGGAGGGCGCTTCTCTATGGCTACACCTTC. It specifies CASSEPGRALLYGYTF. V usage is TRBV6-1 and J usage is TRBJ1-2; no reliable D call. Trimming shortened V by 2 bases and J by 4 bases, and 17 bases separated the two germline ends. Germline lookup yields CDR1 MNHNS and CDR2 SASEGT. The CDR3 has 16 residues.

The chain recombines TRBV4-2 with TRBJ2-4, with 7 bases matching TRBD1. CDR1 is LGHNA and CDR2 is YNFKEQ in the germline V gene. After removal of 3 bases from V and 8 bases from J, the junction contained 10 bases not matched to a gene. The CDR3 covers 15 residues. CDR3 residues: CASSQADRTSDIQYF. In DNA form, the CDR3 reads TGTGCCAGCAGCCAGGCGGACAGGACTTCGGACATTCAGTACTTC.

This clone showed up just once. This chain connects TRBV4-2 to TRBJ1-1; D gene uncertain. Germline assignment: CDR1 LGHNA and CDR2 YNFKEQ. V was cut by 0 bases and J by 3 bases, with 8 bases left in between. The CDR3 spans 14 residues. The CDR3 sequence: CASSQDSEYTEAFF. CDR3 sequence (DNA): TGTGCCAGCAGCCAAGATTCTGAGTACACTGAAGCTTTCTTT.

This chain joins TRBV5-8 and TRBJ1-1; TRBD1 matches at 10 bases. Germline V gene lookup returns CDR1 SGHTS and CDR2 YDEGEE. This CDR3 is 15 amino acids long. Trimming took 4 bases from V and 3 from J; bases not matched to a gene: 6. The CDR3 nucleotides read TGTGCCAGCAGCCTCGGGACAGGGGCGTACACTGAAGCTTTCTTT. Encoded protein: CASSLGTGAYTEAFF.

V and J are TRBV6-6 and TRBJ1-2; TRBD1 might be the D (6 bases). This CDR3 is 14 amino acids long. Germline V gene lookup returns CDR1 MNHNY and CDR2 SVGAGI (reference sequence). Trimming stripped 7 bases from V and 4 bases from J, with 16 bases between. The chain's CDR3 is CASTDQETGYGYTF. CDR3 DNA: TGTGCCAGCACCGATCAAGAGACAGGCTATGGCTACACCTTC.

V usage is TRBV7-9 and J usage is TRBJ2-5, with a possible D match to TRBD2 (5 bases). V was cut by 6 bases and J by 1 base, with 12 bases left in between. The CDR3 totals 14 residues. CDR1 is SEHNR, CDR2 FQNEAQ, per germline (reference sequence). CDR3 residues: CASRPSGVQETQYF. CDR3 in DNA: TGTGCCAGCAGACCGAGCGGAGTCCAAGAGACCCAGTACTTC.